This TCR beta chain was sequenced in a study of blood T cell repertoires in COVID-19. Study details: T cells, B-cell-depleted T cells, or PBMCs provided the cDNA or gDNA that served as material.

Trimming cost V 4 bases and J 7 bases, with 11 bases left between them. The germline V gene has CDR1 KGHSH and CDR2 LQKENI. The CDR3 runs 13 residues. Original processing methods: Nucleated cell counts were estimated from reference gene primer amplification. The data were produced by immunoSEQ multiplex PCR, yet TCRdb's version contains in-frame clones alone and is incomplete. The V and J calls and the clone size are those of that table, but D and trimming were determined from the DNA. This repertoire shows approximately 94,000 clones, roughly 84% found once; its top ten account for 9.5% to 15%. Input material: peripheral blood. This chain connects TRBV18 to TRBJ1-5; D is uncertain. This TCR was sampled from a human donor in a cohort sampled during active COVID-19. CDR3 DNA sequence: TGTGCCAGCTCACGAGGCGCTGACCAGCCCCAGCATTTT. Translated: CASSRGADQPQHF.